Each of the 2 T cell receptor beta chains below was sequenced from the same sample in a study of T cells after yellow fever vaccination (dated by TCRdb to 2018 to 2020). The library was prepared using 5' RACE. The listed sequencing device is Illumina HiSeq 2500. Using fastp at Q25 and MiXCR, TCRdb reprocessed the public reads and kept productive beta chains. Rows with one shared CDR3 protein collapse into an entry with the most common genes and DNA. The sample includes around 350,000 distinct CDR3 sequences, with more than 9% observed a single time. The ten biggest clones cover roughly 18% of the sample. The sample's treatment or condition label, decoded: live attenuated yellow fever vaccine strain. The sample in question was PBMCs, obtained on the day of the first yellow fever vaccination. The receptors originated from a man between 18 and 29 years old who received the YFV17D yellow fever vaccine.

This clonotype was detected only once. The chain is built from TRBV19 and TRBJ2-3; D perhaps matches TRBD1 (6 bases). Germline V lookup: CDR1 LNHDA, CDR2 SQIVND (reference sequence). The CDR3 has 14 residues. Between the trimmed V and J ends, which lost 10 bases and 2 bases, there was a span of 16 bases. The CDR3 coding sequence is TGTGCCACTCGGGACAAGACCCTCACAGATACGCAGTATTTT. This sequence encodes CATRDKTLTDTQYF.

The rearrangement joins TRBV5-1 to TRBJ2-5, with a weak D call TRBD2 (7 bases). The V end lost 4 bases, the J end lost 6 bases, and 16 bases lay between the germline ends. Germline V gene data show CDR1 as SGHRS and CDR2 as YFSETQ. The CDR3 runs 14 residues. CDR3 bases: TGCGCCAGCAGCCTAGGGGGAGGGGCGAAGACCCAGTACTTC. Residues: CASSLGGGAKTQYF.